The clone carrying this T cell receptor (beta chain) showed up many times. This entry is derived from a study of T cells after yellow fever vaccination. CDR1 is SGHVS and CDR2 is FNYEAQ in the germline V gene. With 3 bases removed from V and 0 bases from J, the gap between germline ends came to 1 base. The CDR3 spans 12 residues. MiXCR was run by TCRdb on the 5' RACE reads, yielding one entry per CDR3 protein. The sample holds about 310,000 distinct CDR3 sequences, approximately 3.9% seen once. The sequence came from a man aged 18 to 29 who received the YFV17D yellow fever vaccine. The sample was PBMCs, taken on the day of the yellow fever booster vaccination. This chain connects TRBV7-6 to TRBJ2-3; D ambiguous. The CDR3 loop is CASSFSTDTQYF. The CDR3, as DNA: TGTGCCAGCAGCTTTAGCACAGATACGCAGTATTTT.